The 19 T cell receptor beta chains presented below share a single source sample, sequenced in a study of shared clonotypes between healthy human individuals. Generated by immunoSEQ multiplex PCR, the TCRdb table keeps only in-frame clones and is missing some. The sample carries a few million clones, more than 85% recorded once. Sequenced material: naive CD4+ T cells from PBMCs. Documented subset: CD45RA+ positively selected. These receptors were collected from a man aged 18 to 35 in good health. Some clones in this sample may be carry-over from other donors' samples.

The chain recombines TRBV15 with TRBJ1-1, with D possibly matching TRBD1 (5 bases). Per the germline V gene, CDR1 is LNHNV and CDR2 is YYDKDF (reference sequence). CDR3 length equals 14 residues. Trimming took off 5 bases at V and 1 base at J, with 11 bases between the two ends. The CDR3 nucleotides are TGTGCCACCAGCCGGGGGTACGAGAACACTGAAGCTTTCTTT. Residues: CATSRGYENTEAFF.

As for this clone: At the DNA level, this CDR3 is encoded by other sequences in the same sample as well. This sequence joins TRBV5-8 and TRBJ2-6; unclear D gene. Germline V gene sequence: CDR1 SGHTS, CDR2 YDEGEE. The V and J ends lost 4 bases and 0 bases respectively, with 11 bases between them. This CDR3 has 16 amino acids. CDR3 DNA sequence: TGTGCCAGCAGCCTGGGGTTGAGCTCTGGGGCCAACGTCCTGACTTTC. Its translation: CASSLGLSSGANVLTF.

Comment on this clone: Other DNA sequences in the same sample also yield this CDR3. The chain is built from TRBV4-3 and TRBJ1-1; possible D gene TRBD1, 5 bases. The ends were cut back, 0 bases at V and 3 bases at J, with 11 bases in the middle. The CDR3 spans 15 residues. Germline V gives CDR1 LGHNA, CDR2 YSLEER. The CDR3 reads CASSQDPGGDTEAFF. In DNA form, the CDR3 reads TGCGCCAGCAGCCAAGACCCCGGGGGGGACACTGAAGCTTTCTTT.

The chain uses TRBV11-2 and TRBJ2-1; D possibly corresponds to TRBD1 (5 bases). V lost 1 base, J lost 7 bases, and 11 bases lay in between. Germline assignment: CDR1 SGHAT and CDR2 FQNNGV. The CDR3 loop spans 14 amino acids. The CDR3 DNA reads as TGTGCCAGCAGCTTAGGCAGGGTGGTAAATGAGCAGTTCTTC. It translates to CASSLGRVVNEQFF. The full variable domain, its missing parts supplied by reference TRBV11-2 and TRBJ2-1, is EAGVAQSPRYKIIEKRQSVAFWCNPISGHATLYWYQQILGQGPKLLIQFQNNGVVDDSQLPKDRFSAERLKGVDSTLKIQPAKLEDSAVYLCASSLGRVVNEQFFGPGTRLTVL.

A remark on this clone: The sample carries other DNA sequences with the same CDR3. The rearrangement uses TRBV29-1 and TRBJ2-3; 8 bases agree with TRBD1. Germline V lookup: CDR1 SQVTM, CDR2 ANQGSEA. CDR3 length equals 13 residues. The ends lost 7 bases at V and 1 base at J; junction bases unmatched: 4. CDR3 coding DNA: TGCAGCGGTGACAGGGGAGGCACAGATACGCAGTATTTT. Translating it yields CSGDRGGTDTQYF.

The V call is TRBV27, the J call TRBJ2-5, with D possibly matching TRBD1 (6 bases). Germline CDR1 and CDR2: MNHEY and SMNVEV (reference sequence). The CDR3 consists of 13 residues. V was cut by 8 bases and J by 6 bases, with 16 bases left in between. The CDR3 coding sequence is TGTGCCAGCGGGACATCGGGAATTCAGACCCAGTACTTC. Its protein product is CASGTSGIQTQYF.

The chain uses TRBV5-1 and TRBJ2-3; 9 bases match TRBD2. Germline V CDR1 and CDR2: SGHRS, YFSETQ. Germline trimming cut 7 bases from V and 0 bases from J; bases unmatched to any gene: 6. This CDR3 is 15 amino acids long. CDR3: CASALAGLSTDTQYF. For the CDR3, the DNA is TGCGCCAGCGCCCTAGCGGGGCTTAGCACAGATACGCAGTATTTT.

Comment on this clone: This sample includes further DNA sequences coding for the same CDR3. J is TRBJ1-3 and V is TRBV28; no definite D call. The CDR3 spans 12 residues. The germline CDR1 and CDR2 sequences are MDHEN and SYDVKM. The V end lost 2 bases, the J end lost 3 bases, and 2 bases lay between the germline ends. The CDR3 sequence is CASSLVGNTIYF. The CDR3 DNA sequence: TGTGCCAGCAGTTTAGTTGGAAACACCATATATTTT. Looking up the rest from reference TRBV28 and TRBJ1-3 gives the full variable domain: DVKVTQSSRYLVKRTGEKVFLECVQDMDHENMFWYRQDPGLGLRLIYFSYDVKMKEKGDIPEGYSVSREKKERFSLILESASTNQTSMYLCASSLVGNTIYFGEGSWLTVV.

The V call is TRBV9, the J call TRBJ2-2; D is possibly TRBD2 (6 bases). This CDR3 region has 15 residues. The germline V and J ends were trimmed by 1 base and 4 bases, with 11 bases remaining between them. CDR1 SGDLS and CDR2 YYNGEE come from the germline V gene. The CDR3 sequence is CASSVSGRTTGELFF. Written as DNA, the CDR3 is TGTGCCAGCAGCGTAAGTGGGAGGACCACCGGGGAGCTGTTTTTT.

The chain recombines TRBV6-1 with TRBJ2-2; D is unclear. The V end was cut by 7 bases, the J end by 6 bases, with 15 bases between. Germline V lookup: CDR1 MNHNS, CDR2 SASEGT. The CDR3 totals 14 residues. The CDR3 spells CASTAIRGAGELFF. DNA for the CDR3: TGTGCCAGCACCGCAATAAGAGGTGCCGGGGAGCTGTTTTTT.

This rearrangement joins TRBV10-3 to TRBJ2-7; 7 bases agree with TRBD1. The CDR3 runs 15 residues. Germline values: CDR1 ENHRY, CDR2 SYGVKD. V shed 8 bases and J 4 bases; nucleotides not matched to a gene: 14. The CDR3 DNA follows: TGTGCCATCGCCGACTCCCTCAGGGGGTTTTACGAGCAGTACTTC. Its protein is CAIADSLRGFYEQYF.

The J gene is TRBJ2-7, the V gene TRBV7-8; 7 nucleotides line up with TRBD2. CDR1 and CDR2 from the germline V gene are SGHVS and FQNEAQ. V was clipped by 1 base and J by 0 bases; unmatched bases: 3. This CDR3 comprises 15 residues. CDR3 DNA: TGTGCCAGCAGCTTAGTGCGGGGGAGCTCCTACGAGCAGTACTTC. Translated: CASSLVRGSSYEQYF.

The chain is built from TRBV29-1 and TRBJ1-1, with unresolved D. V was clipped by 7 bases and J by 0 bases, with 15 bases between them. CDR3 length: 14 residues. Germline assignment: CDR1 SQVTM and CDR2 ANQGSEA. CDR3 DNA: TGCAGCGGACGAACGTCAGGCATGAACACTGAAGCTTTCTTT. It specifies CSGRTSGMNTEAFF.

The rearrangement joins TRBV28 to TRBJ1-2; D is unresolved. The CDR3 totals 11 residues. V was trimmed by 5 bases and J by 7 bases, leaving 8 bases between them. The germline CDR1 and CDR2 sequences are MDHEN and SYDVKM. The CDR3 sequence: CASSIHTGYTF. The CDR3, as DNA: TGTGCCAGCAGTATCCACACTGGCTACACCTTC.

The sample holds a few counts of this clone. The rearrangement uses TRBV6-4 and TRBJ1-5; 7 positions match TRBD1. Germline CDR1 reads MRHNA; CDR2 reads SNTAGT. The V and J ends lost 4 bases and 4 bases, in that order; junction bases with no gene match: 7. The CDR3 loop spans 15 amino acids. The CDR3 reads CASSVVGTANQPQHF. CDR3 bases: TGTGCCAGCAGTGTCGTAGGGACAGCAAATCAGCCCCAGCATTTT.

The chain couples TRBV7-2 to TRBJ2-3; 9 nucleotides match TRBD2. In germline, CDR1 is SGHTA, CDR2 FQGNSA. The V segment lost 4 bases and the J segment 6 bases; nucleotides outside the gene matches: 5. The CDR3 sequence is 14 residues long. Here the CDR3 reads CASSSTSGGDTQYF. CDR3 bases: TGTGCCAGCAGCTCGACTAGCGGTGGGGATACGCAGTATTTT.

The chain uses TRBV29-1 and TRBJ1-2; 9 bases are a match to TRBD1. Per the germline V gene, CDR1 is SQVTM and CDR2 is ANQGSEA. With V trimmed by 6 bases and J by 2 bases, 10 bases remained unmatched. The CDR3 runs 15 residues. CDR3 loop: CSVVISGTGNYGYTF. CDR3 DNA sequence: TGCAGCGTCGTAATTTCCGGGACAGGGAACTATGGCTACACCTTC.

This chain uses TRBV30 with TRBJ1-2; D uncertain. With 1 base removed from V and 2 bases from J, the gap between germline ends came to 8 bases. The CDR3 runs 13 residues. CDR1 and CDR2 from the germline V gene are GTSNPN and SVGIG (reference sequence). The CDR3 reads CAWSAGGNYGYTF. The CDR3 region has the DNA TGTGCCTGGAGTGCAGGCGGGAACTATGGCTACACCTTC.

Points on this clone: Other DNA sequences in this sample translate to the same CDR3. The rearrangement uses TRBV28 and TRBJ2-7, with D unclear. Germline values: CDR1 MDHEN, CDR2 SYDVKM. V lost 2 bases and J 3 bases, leaving 5 bases between the germline ends. The CDR3 extends over 12 amino acids. Here the CDR3 reads CASSLSSYEQYF. CDR3 DNA sequence: TGTGCCAGCAGTTTAAGTAGCTACGAGCAGTACTTC. Using reference TRBV28 and TRBJ2-7 for the parts outside the CDR3, the full variable domain is DVKVTQSSRYLVKRTGEKVFLECVQDMDHENMFWYRQDPGLGLRLIYFSYDVKMKEKGDIPEGYSVSREKKERFSLILESASTNQTSMYLCASSLSSYEQYFGPGTRLTVT.